The present TCR beta chain was sequenced within a study of blood T cell repertoires in COVID-19. About the research overall: From the United States, Italy and Spain came samples of acute and convalescent COVID-19. T cells, B-cell-depleted T cells, or PBMCs provided the cDNA or gDNA that served as material.

The V gene's germline CDR1 is SGHTS and CDR2 YDEGEE. The CDR3 sequence is 17 residues long. V shed 1 base and J 1 base; nucleotides not matched to a gene: 4. The data were produced by immunoSEQ multiplex PCR, yet TCRdb's version contains in-frame clones alone and is incomplete. Of 250,000 to 350,000 clones listed, more than 80% are singletons. Study members were between about 18 and 95 years old and lived in approximately 25 US regions. Recovered status applied to Cohort 3 donors who had two consecutive negative PCRs. It also applied to those with clearance or with symptom resolution. The rearrangement joins TRBV5-8 to TRBJ2-2; 10 bases align to TRBD2. This clonotype was sampled from a woman aged 25 to 39 who had recovered from COVID-19. Input material: PBMCs or T cells enriched from blood (not recorded which). The CDR3 loop reads CASSLRLAGVNTGELFF. The CDR3 region has the DNA TGTGCCAGCAGCTTGCGACTAGCGGGCGTGAACACCGGGGAGCTGTTTTTT.